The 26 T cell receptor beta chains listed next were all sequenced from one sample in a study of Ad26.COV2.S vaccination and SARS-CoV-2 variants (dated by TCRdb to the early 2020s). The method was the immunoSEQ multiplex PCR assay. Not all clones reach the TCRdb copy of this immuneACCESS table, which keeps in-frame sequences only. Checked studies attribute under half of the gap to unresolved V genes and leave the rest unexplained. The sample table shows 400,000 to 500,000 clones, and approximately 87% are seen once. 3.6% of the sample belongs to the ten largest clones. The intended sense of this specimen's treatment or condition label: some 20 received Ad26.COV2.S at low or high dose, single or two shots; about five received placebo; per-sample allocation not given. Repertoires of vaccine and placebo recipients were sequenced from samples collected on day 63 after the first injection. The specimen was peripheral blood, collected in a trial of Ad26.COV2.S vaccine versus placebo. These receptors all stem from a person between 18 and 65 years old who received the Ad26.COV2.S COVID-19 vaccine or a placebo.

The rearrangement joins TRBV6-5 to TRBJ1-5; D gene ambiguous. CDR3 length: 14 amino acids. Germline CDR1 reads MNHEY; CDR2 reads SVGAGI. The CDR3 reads CGVFSIQRNQPQHF. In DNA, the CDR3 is TGTGGGGTTTTTTCTATACAGCGCAATCAGCCCCAGCATTTT.

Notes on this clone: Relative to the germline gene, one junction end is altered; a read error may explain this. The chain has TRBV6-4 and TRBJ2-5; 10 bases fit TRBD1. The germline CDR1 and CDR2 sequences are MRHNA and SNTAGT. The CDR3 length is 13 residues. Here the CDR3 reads CASSGDRGENQYF. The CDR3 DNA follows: TGTGCCAGCAGTGGGGACAGGGGCGAGAACCAGTACTTC.

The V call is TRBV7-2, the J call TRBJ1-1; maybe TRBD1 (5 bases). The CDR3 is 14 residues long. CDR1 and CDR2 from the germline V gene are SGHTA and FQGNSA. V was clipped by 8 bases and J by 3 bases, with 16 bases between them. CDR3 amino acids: CASVRQYGDTEAFF. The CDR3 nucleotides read TGTGCCAGCGTCAGACAGTATGGGGACACTGAAGCTTTCTTT.

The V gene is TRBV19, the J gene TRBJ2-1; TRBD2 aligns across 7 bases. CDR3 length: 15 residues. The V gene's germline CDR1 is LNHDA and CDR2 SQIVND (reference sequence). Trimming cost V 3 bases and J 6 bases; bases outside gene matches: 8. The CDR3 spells CASSMGLAESNEQFF. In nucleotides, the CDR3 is TGTGCCAGTAGTATGGGGCTAGCGGAGTCCAATGAGCAGTTCTTC. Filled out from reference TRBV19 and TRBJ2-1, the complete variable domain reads DGGITQSPKYLFRKEGQNVTLSCEQNLNHDAMYWYRQDPGQGLRLIYYSQIVNDFQKGDIAEGYSVSREKKESFPLTVTSAQKNPTAFYLCASSMGLAESNEQFFGPGTRLTVL.

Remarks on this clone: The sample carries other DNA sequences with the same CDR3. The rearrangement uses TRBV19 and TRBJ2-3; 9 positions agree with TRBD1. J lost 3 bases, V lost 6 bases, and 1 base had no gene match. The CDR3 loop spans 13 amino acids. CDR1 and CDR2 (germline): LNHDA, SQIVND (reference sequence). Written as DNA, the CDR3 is TGTGCCAGTAGCGACAGGGGGACAGATACGCAGTATTTT. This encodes CASSDRGTDTQYF. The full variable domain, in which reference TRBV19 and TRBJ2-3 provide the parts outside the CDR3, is DGGITQSPKYLFRKEGQNVTLSCEQNLNHDAMYWYRQDPGQGLRLIYYSQIVNDFQKGDIAEGYSVSREKKESFPLTVTSAQKNPTAFYLCASSDRGTDTQYFGPGTRLTVL.

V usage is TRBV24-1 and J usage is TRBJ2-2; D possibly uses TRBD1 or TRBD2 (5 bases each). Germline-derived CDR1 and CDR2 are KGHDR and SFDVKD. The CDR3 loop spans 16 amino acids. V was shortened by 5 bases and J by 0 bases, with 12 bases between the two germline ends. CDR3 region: CATSGLRGTNTGELFF. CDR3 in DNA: TGTGCCACCAGTGGGCTCCGGGGCACGAACACCGGGGAGCTGTTTTTT.

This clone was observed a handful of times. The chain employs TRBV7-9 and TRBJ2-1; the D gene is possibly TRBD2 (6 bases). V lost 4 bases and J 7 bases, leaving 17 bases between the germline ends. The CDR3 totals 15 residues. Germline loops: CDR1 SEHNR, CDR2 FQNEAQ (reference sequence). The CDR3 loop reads CASSYPGTRRNEQFF. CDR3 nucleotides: TGTGCCAGCAGCTATCCCGGGACTCGAAGGAATGAGCAGTTCTTC.

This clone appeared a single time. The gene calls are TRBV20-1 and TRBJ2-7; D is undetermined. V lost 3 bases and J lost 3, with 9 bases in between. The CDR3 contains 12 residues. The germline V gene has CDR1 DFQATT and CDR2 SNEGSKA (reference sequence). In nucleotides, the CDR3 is TGCAGTGCTAGTGGCGACGGCTACGAGCAGTACTTC. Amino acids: CSASGDGYEQYF.

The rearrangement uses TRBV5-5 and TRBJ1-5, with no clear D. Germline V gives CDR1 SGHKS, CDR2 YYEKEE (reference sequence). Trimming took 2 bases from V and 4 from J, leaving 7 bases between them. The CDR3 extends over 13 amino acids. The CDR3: CASSFEPNQPQHF. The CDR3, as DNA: TGTGCCAGCAGCTTCGAACCAAATCAGCCCCAGCATTTT.

The DNA for the CDR3 is TGTGCCAGCAGTTCCACCCTCGTCGGCGAGCAGTACTTC. Encoded protein: CASSSTLVGEQYF. V usage is TRBV12-3 or TRBV12-4 and J usage is TRBJ2-7; no definite D call. The CDR3 contains 13 residues. V was shortened by 4 bases and J by 6 bases, with 13 bases between the two germline ends.

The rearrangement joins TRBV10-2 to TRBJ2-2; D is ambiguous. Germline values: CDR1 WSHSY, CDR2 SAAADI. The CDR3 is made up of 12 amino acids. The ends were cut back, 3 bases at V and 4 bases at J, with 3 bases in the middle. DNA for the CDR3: TGCGCCAGCAGTGACAGCACCGGGGAGCTGTTTTTT. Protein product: CASSDSTGELFF.

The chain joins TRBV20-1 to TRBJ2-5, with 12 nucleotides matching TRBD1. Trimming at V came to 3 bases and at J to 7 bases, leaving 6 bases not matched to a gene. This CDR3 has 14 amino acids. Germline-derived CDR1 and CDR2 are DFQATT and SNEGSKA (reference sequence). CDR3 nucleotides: TGCAGTGCTAGTGGGACAGGGGGCGCGGTGACCCAGTACTTC. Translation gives CSASGTGGAVTQYF.

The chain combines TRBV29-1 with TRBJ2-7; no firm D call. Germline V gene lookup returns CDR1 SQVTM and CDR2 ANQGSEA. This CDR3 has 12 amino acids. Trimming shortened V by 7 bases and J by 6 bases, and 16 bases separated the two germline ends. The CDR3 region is CSGAIGLGEQYF. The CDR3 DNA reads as TGCAGCGGCGCCATCGGCCTCGGCGAGCAGTACTTC.

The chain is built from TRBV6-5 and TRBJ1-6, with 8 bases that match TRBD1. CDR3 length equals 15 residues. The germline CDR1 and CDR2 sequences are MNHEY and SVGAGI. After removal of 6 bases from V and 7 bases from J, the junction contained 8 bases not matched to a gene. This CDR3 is CASRRQGSGNSPLHF. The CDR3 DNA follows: TGTGCCAGCAGGAGACAGGGGTCGGGAAATTCACCCCTCCACTTT.

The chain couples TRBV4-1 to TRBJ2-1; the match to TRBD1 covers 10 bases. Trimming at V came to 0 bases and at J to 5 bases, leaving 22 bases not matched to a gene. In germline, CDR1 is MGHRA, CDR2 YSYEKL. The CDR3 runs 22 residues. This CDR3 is CASSQEMVRGQGFVAPHNEQFF. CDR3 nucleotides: TGCGCCAGCAGCCAAGAAATGGTGCGGGGACAGGGGTTCGTAGCCCCCCACAATGAGCAGTTCTTC.

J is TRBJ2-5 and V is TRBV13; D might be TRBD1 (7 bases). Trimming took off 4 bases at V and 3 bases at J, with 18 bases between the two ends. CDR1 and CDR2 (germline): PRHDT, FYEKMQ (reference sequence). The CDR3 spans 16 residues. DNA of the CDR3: TGTGCCAGCAGCTCCCGCCAGGGGGGATGGGAAGAGACCCAGTACTTC. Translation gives CASSSRQGGWEETQYF.

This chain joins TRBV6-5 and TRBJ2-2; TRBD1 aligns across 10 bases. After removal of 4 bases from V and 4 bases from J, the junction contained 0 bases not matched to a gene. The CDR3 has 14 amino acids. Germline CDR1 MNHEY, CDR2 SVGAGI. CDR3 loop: CASSWDRGTGELFF. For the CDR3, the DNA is TGTGCCAGCAGTTGGGACAGGGGCACCGGGGAGCTGTTTTTT.

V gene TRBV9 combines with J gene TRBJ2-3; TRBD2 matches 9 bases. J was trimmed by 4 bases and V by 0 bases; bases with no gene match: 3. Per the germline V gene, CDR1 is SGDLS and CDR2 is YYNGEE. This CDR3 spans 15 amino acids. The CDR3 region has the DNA TGTGCCAGCAGCGTAGGAAGCGGGGGGTCAGATACGCAGTATTTT. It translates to CASSVGSGGSDTQYF. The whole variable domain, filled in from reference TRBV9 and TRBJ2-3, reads DSGVTQTPKHLITATGQRVTLRCSPRSGDLSVYWYQQSLDQGLQFLIQYYNGEERAKGNILERFSAQQFPDLHSELNLSSLELGDSALYFCASSVGSGGSDTQYFGPGTRLTVL.

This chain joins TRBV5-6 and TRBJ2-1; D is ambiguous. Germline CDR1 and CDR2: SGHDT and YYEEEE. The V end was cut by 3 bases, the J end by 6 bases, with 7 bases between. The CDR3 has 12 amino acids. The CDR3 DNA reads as TGTGCCAGCAGCTATTTTATCAATGAGCAGTTCTTC. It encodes CASSYFINEQFF.

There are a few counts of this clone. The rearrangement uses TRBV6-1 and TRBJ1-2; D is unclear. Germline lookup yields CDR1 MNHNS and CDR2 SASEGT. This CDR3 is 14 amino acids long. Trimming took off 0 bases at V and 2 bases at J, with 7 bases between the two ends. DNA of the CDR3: TGTGCCAGCAGTGAAGCGCACCTAAACTATGGCTACACCTTC. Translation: CASSEAHLNYGYTF.

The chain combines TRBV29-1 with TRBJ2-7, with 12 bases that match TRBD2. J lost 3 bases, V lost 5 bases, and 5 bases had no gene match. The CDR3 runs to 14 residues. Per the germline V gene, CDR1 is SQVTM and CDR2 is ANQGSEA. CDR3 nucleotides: TGCAGCGTTTCACTAGCGGGGGGACGCTACGAGCAGTACTTC. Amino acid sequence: CSVSLAGGRYEQYF.

The CDR3 region is CASSVRGENTEAFF. The CDR3 DNA is TGTGCCAGCAGCGTACGGGGAGAGAACACTGAAGCTTTCTTT. The chain combines TRBV5-5 with TRBJ1-1; D unresolved. The germline V gene has CDR1 SGHKS and CDR2 YYEKEE (reference sequence). The CDR3 consists of 14 residues. Trimming removed 4 bases at V and 1 base at J, with 11 bases between.

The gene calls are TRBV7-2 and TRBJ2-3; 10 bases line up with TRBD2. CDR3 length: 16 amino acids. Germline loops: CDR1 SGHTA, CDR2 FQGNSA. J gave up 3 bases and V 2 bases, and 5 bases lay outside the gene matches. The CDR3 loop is CASSLRTSGVTDTQYF. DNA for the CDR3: TGTGCCAGCAGCTTAAGAACTAGCGGGGTGACAGATACGCAGTATTTT.

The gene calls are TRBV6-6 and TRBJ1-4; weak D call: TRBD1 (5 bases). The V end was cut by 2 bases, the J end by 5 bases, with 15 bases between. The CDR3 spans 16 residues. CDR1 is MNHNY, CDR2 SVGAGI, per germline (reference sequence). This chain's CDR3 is CASSYPLREENEKLFF. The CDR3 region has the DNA TGTGCCAGCAGTTACCCCCTCAGGGAGGAAAATGAAAAACTGTTTTTT.

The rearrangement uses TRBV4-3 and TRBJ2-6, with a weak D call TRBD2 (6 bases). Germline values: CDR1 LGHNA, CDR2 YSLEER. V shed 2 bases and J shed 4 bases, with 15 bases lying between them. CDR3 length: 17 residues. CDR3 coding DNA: TGCGCCAGCAGCCAACGGGACTCCTCTCGCGGGGCCAACGTCCTGACTTTC. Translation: CASSQRDSSRGANVLTF.

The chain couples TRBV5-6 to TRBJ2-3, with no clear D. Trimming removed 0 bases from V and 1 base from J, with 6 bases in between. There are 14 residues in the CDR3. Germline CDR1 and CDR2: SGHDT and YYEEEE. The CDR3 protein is CASSLAQGTDTQYF. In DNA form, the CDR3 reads TGTGCCAGCAGCTTGGCCCAGGGCACAGATACGCAGTATTTT.